The clone carrying this T cell receptor beta chain was counted ten times or more. This specimen comes from a study of T cells in Graves' hyperthyroidism and ophthalmopathy. The CDR3 totals 13 residues. CDR1 SGHTA and CDR2 FQGNSA come from the germline V gene. V lost 1 base and J 5 bases, leaving 8 bases between the germline ends. RNA transcripts yielded amplified TCR beta CDR3 regions. HTBI primers were the set used in a first-round RT-PCR of the TCR CDR3. TCRdb processed the multiplex PCR reads anew with MiXCR; each CDR3 protein has one entry. There are more than 450,000 distinct CDR3 sequences in the sample; about 20% occur only once, and approximately 50% lies in the top ten.

This sequence was found in a man in his forties with Graves' ophthalmopathy. The chain joins TRBV7-2 to TRBJ1-1; D is undetermined. The sample was blood. In DNA form, the CDR3 reads TGTGCCAGCAGCTTAGGGCAGTTTACTGAAGCTTTCTTT. It translates to CASSLGQFTEAFF. Full variable domain (outside the CDR3, taken from reference TRBV7-2 and TRBJ1-1): GAGVSQSPSNKVTEKGKDVELRCDPISGHTALYWYRQSLGQGLEFLIYFQGNSAPDKSGLPSDRFSAERTGGSVSTLTIQRTQQEDSAVYLCASSLGQFTEAFFGQGTRLTVV.